This T cell receptor beta chain was recorded in a study of blood T cell repertoires in COVID-19. In germline, CDR1 is SNHLY, CDR2 FYNNEI. The CDR3 runs to 14 residues. With 8 bases removed from V and 0 bases from J, the gap between germline ends came to 13 bases. In the authors' workflow: Quantification of nucleated cells was approximated via reference gene primer amplification. Data came from immunoSEQ multiplex PCR; TCRdb stores just in-frame clones and leaves some out. That table is the source of V, J and clone size, and D and trimming were worked out from the DNA. In the table there are 180,000 or so clones, 80% to 90% of which are singletons.

Material for sequencing was peripheral blood. The origin of this receptor is a man aged 55 to 70 with acute or convalescent COVID-19. The V call is TRBV2, the J call TRBJ1-2; tentative D call: TRBD1 (5 bases). The CDR3 DNA reads TGTGCCAGCTCATTCAGGGAATCTAACTATGGCTACACCTTC. Translated: CASSFRESNYGYTF.